Listed below are T cell receptor beta chains from one sample, sequenced in a study of PD-L1 blockade in urothelial cancer. Clones were read by immunoSEQ multiplex PCR, and TCRdb kept only the in-frame ones, dropping some. The sample comprises approximately 25,000 clones, under 90% of which are singletons, and more than 1.5% rests with the top ten. Sequenced material: PBMCs, taken around atezolizumab (anti-PD-L1) treatment. The receptors stem from a man between 65 and 79 years old with urothelial cancer. Both conserved end residues are part of each CDR3. The D gene is left open where the match is weak. Only part of the rows carry a size: once, few, many, or a class if the clone is expanded.

CDR3 protein,CDR3 DNA,D gene,clone size,V gene,CDR3 length,J gene
CASSLGGGAFTGELFF,TGTGCCAGCAGCTTAGGGGGGGGCGCTTTTACCGGGGAGCTGTTTTTT,NA,NA,TRBV11-1,16,TRBJ2-2
CASSAWTSGRNEQYF,TGTGCCAGCAGCGCCTGGACTAGCGGGAGAAACGAGCAGTACTTC,TRBD2,NA,TRBV5-6,15,TRBJ2-7
CACRTQETQYF,TGTGCCTGCAGGACACAAGAGACCCAGTACTTC,NA,few,TRBV30,11,TRBJ2-5
CASSVRRDGSYGYTF,TGTGCCAGCAGCGTTAGGCGGGACGGAAGCTATGGCTACACCTTC,NA,few,TRBV7-8,15,TRBJ1-2
CARTESFYGYTF,TGTGCCAGGACGGAGAGCTTCTATGGCTACACCTTC,NA,medium-sized,TRBV2,12,TRBJ1-2
CASNTGGGGYEQYF,TGTGCCAGCAATACAGGGGGAGGGGGGTACGAGCAGTACTTC,NA,NA,TRBV28,14,TRBJ2-7
CASSQDSQGFRETQYF,TGTGCCAGCAGCCAAGATAGCCAGGGGTTTAGAGAGACCCAGTACTTC,NA,NA,TRBV4-2,16,TRBJ2-5
CAISDRGRGNTIYF,TGTGCCATCAGTGATAGGGGGCGCGGAAACACCATATATTTT,TRBD1,NA,TRBV10-3,14,TRBJ1-3
CASSPGTHDYEQYF,TGTGCCAGCAGCCCCGGGACACATGATTACGAGCAGTACTTC,NA,NA,TRBV28,14,TRBJ2-7
CASSLGSSSYNEQFF,TGTGCCAGCAGCTTAGGGTCGAGCTCCTACAATGAGCAGTTCTTC,NA,NA,TRBV7-2,15,TRBJ2-1
CASSLRQGMNTEAFF,TGTGCCAGCAGCCTTCGACAGGGGATGAACACTGAAGCTTTCTTT,TRBD1,once,TRBV7-9,15,TRBJ1-1
CASSFGQGSEKLFF,TGTGCCAGCAGCTTCGGGCAGGGAAGTGAAAAACTGTTTTTT,NA,few,TRBV7-2,14,TRBJ1-4
CASSRGLNTEAFF,TGTGCCAGTAGTAGGGGGCTAAACACTGAAGCTTTCTTT,NA,NA,TRBV19,13,TRBJ1-1
CSVENPRGSVYNEQFF,TGCAGCGTTGAAAATCCGCGCGGGAGCGTCTACAATGAGCAGTTCTTC,TRBD2,NA,TRBV29-1,16,TRBJ2-1
CASSQGREAGQPQHF,TGTGCCAGTAGTCAAGGGAGGGAGGCTGGTCAGCCCCAGCATTTT,NA,few,TRBV19,15,TRBJ1-5
CASSPPGGPSYEQYF,TGTGCCAGCAGTCCCCCCGGAGGGCCGTCCTACGAGCAGTACTTC,NA,NA,TRBV27,15,TRBJ2-7
CAISDRGGNSGYEQYF,TGTGCCATCAGTGATCGGGGGGGAAACAGCGGCTACGAGCAGTACTTC,TRBD2,few,TRBV10-3,16,TRBJ2-7
CASLGGEQGELINEQFF,TGCGCCAGCCTAGGCGGGGAGCAGGGGGAATTAATCAATGAGCAGTTCTTC,NA,NA,TRBV10-2,17,TRBJ2-1
CASSFWTGLQGYTF,TGTGCCAGCAGCTTCTGGACAGGGCTTCAGGGCTACACCTTC,TRBD1,NA,TRBV5-5,14,TRBJ1-2
CASSPVGQGGSDTQYF,TGTGCCAGCAGCCCTGTGGGACAGGGGGGATCAGATACGCAGTATTTT,TRBD1,NA,TRBV5-6,16,TRBJ2-3
CASTSRLISYEQYF,TGTGCCAGCACCTCTCGACTAATCTCCTACGAGCAGTACTTC,NA,NA,TRBV6-1,14,TRBJ2-7
CASRGQSSYNEQFF,TGTGCCAGCAGGGGGCAGAGCTCCTACAATGAGCAGTTCTTC,NA,NA,TRBV28,14,TRBJ2-1
CASSFTSGSAGELFF,TGTGCTAGCAGCTTCACTAGCGGGAGTGCCGGGGAGCTGTTTTTT,TRBD2,NA,TRBV7-7,15,TRBJ2-2
CASSPGGPLNGYTF,TGTGCCAGCAGCCCCGGAGGGCCCTTAAATGGCTACACCTTC,NA,NA,TRBV11-2,14,TRBJ1-2
CASTSFGNQPQHF,TGTGCCAGCACCTCTTTCGGGAATCAGCCCCAGCATTTT,NA,once,TRBV6-1,13,TRBJ1-5
CASSSAGSNEKLFF,TGTGCCAGCAGTTCCGCAGGATCAAATGAAAAACTGTTTTTT,NA,NA,TRBV28,14,TRBJ1-4
CASSVASSGTYEQYF,TGTGCCAGCAGCGTAGCCTCTAGCGGGACTTACGAGCAGTACTTC,TRBD2,NA,TRBV9,15,TRBJ2-7
CASSPSDEQYF,TGTGCCAGCTCACCATCCGACGAGCAGTACTTC,NA,NA,TRBV18,11,TRBJ2-7
CASSWGVNSGNTIYF,TGTGCCAGCAGTTGGGGGGTGAACTCTGGAAACACCATATATTTT,NA,NA,TRBV5-6,15,TRBJ1-3
CASSVGTGGFEQFF,TGTGCCAGCAGTGTAGGGACAGGGGGCTTTGAGCAGTTCTTC,TRBD1,NA,TRBV2,14,TRBJ2-1
CASSLAGTQGEKLFF,TGTGCCAGCAGTTTAGCGGGAACTCAGGGTGAAAAACTGTTTTTT,NA,NA,TRBV27,15,TRBJ1-4
CASSLQGKPTEAFF,TGTGCCAGCAGCTTACAGGGAAAACCCACTGAAGCTTTCTTT,NA,NA,TRBV5-6,14,TRBJ1-1
CASMRGTGELFF,TGTGCCAGCATGCGGGGGACCGGGGAGCTGTTTTTT,TRBD2,NA,TRBV6-5,12,TRBJ2-2
CASSVSKGASREKLFF,TGTGCCAGCAGTGTTTCCAAAGGGGCATCGAGGGAAAAACTGTTTTTT,NA,NA,TRBV6-1,16,TRBJ1-4
CATSRDRGRTGELFF,TGTGCCACCAGCAGAGACAGGGGTCGCACCGGGGAGCTGTTTTTT,NA,NA,TRBV15,15,TRBJ2-2
CASSVSESLAYNEQFF,TGTGCCAGCAGCGTATCGGAGTCCCTTGCCTACAATGAGCAGTTCTTC,NA,NA,TRBV9,16,TRBJ2-1
CASSPGTGEGNYEQYF,TGTGCCAGCAGCCCAGGGACAGGGGAAGGGAACTACGAGCAGTACTTC,TRBD1,NA,TRBV4-2,16,TRBJ2-7
CATSRRQRTDTQYF,TGTGCCACCAGCAGGAGACAGCGCACAGATACGCAGTATTTT,NA,NA,TRBV15,14,TRBJ2-3
CASSLESRGAFF,TGTGCCAGCAGCTTAGAATCCAGGGGAGCTTTCTTT,NA,NA,TRBV7-9,12,TRBJ1-1
CASSGIRVGNEKLFF,TGTGCCAGCAGCGGTATCCGAGTCGGTAATGAAAAACTGTTTTTT,NA,NA,TRBV7-2,15,TRBJ1-4
CAISERGYGYTF,TGTGCCATCAGTGAGCGGGGGTATGGCTACACCTTC,NA,NA,TRBV10-3,12,TRBJ1-2
CASSIQGYGYTF,TGTGCCAGCAGCATACAGGGCTATGGCTACACCTTC,NA,NA,TRBV2,12,TRBJ1-2
CASSAGTVLARITEAFF,TGTGCCAGCAGCGCTGGGACAGTGCTGGCTCGGATCACTGAAGCTTTCTTT,TRBD1,NA,TRBV7-8,17,TRBJ1-1
CASSYGQGNTEAFF,TGTGCCAGCAGTTATGGACAGGGGAACACTGAAGCTTTCTTT,TRBD1,NA,TRBV6-5,14,TRBJ1-1
CASTSGQGRTGELFF,TGTGCCAGCACCTCGGGACAGGGGAGGACCGGGGAGCTGTTTTTT,TRBD1,once,TRBV2,15,TRBJ2-2
CASSPQDGYTF,TGTGCCAGCTCACCGCAGGATGGCTACACCTTC,NA,NA,TRBV18,11,TRBJ1-2
CASSVAGSTDTQYF,TGTGCCAGCAGTGTTGCGGGGAGCACAGATACGCAGTATTTT,NA,NA,TRBV6-1,14,TRBJ2-3
CASSPRVGNTEAFF,TGTGCCAGCAGCCCCCGCGTTGGGAACACTGAAGCTTTCTTT,NA,NA,TRBV5-5,14,TRBJ1-1
CASSDRADTEAFF,TGCGCCAGCAGTGACAGGGCAGACACTGAAGCTTTCTTT,NA,few,TRBV10-1,13,TRBJ1-1
CASSLTGGLDGYTF,TGTGCCAGCAGCTTGACAGGGGGCCTCGATGGCTACACCTTC,TRBD1,NA,TRBV7-8,14,TRBJ1-2
CASSIGPLLTDTQYF,TGTGCCAGTAGTATAGGGCCGCTTCTCACAGATACGCAGTATTTT,NA,NA,TRBV19,15,TRBJ2-3
CASSTRLAGDFGDFYEQYF,TGTGCCAGCAGCACAAGACTAGCGGGAGATTTCGGGGATTTCTACGAGCAGTACTTC,NA,NA,TRBV21-1,19,TRBJ2-7
CASSTGQGYNEQFF,TGTGCCAGCAGCACTGGACAGGGGTACAATGAGCAGTTCTTC,TRBD1,NA,TRBV13,14,TRBJ2-1
CASSPFSGRASNGELFF,TGTGCCAGTAGTCCGTTTAGCGGGAGGGCCAGTAACGGGGAGCTGTTTTTT,TRBD2,medium-sized,TRBV19,17,TRBJ2-2
CASSLVQSTYNEQFF,TGCGCCAGCAGCTTGGTGCAGTCAACCTACAATGAGCAGTTCTTC,NA,NA,TRBV5-1,15,TRBJ2-1